A selection of T cell receptor beta chains follows, all from one sample in a study of T-cell reconstitution after alpha-beta-depleted transplantation in children. MiXCR was run by TCRdb on the PCR reads, yielding one entry per CDR3 protein. The repertoire has about 250,000 distinct CDR3 sequences, 20% to 30% of them found once; the top ten carry 4.5% to 5.5%. The source was PBMCs, mostly from graft donor cells, collected 360 days after TCRalphabeta/CD19-depleted stem cell transplant. The source of these receptors is a female patient aged 2 to 10 who had a stem cell transplant for congenital amegakaryocytic thrombocytopenia, so the T cells may come from the graft donor. Both conserved end residues are trimmed from each CDR3. The order of the fields is V gene, J gene, clone size, CDR3 protein. Expanded clones get a size class; other rows say once, few or many, or leave the size out.

TRBV10-3	TRBJ2-3	.	AISDSIRPGADTQY
TRBV5-1	TRBJ1-3	few	ASSLMLRDTIY
TRBV12-3/TRBV12-4	TRBJ1-1	few	ASSPDGTGLGTEAF
TRBV4-3	TRBJ2-7	.	ASSQERWGPRAYEQY
TRBV20-1	TRBJ1-1	.	SAHGQQNTEAF
TRBV20-1	TRBJ2-7	few	SARDHGGITSYEQY
TRBV20-1	TRBJ1-2	.	SARRTGRDYT
TRBV7-8	TRBJ2-7	.	ASSPRSGLAQYEQY
TRBV5-1	TRBJ2-3	many	ASSSGPFTDTQY
TRBV29-1	TRBJ2-2	.	SVGKGVGVNTGELF
TRBV28	TRBJ2-2	.	ASSLGQRTGELF
TRBV15	TRBJ2-6	.	ATSRGLSGANVLT
TRBV12-3/TRBV12-4	TRBJ2-1	.	ASRLAGGNEQF
TRBV2	TRBJ2-2	.	ASGRGAPNTGELF
TRBV9	TRBJ1-3	few	ASSRGDSGNTIY
TRBV12-3/TRBV12-4	TRBJ2-7	.	ASSFHPPGEQY
TRBV11-1	TRBJ1-6	.	ASNAAGTGINSPLH
TRBV20-1	TRBJ2-3	.	SAKTTTISSTDTQY
TRBV18	TRBJ1-4	.	ASSPNQGGSYEKLF
TRBV4-2	TRBJ1-1	few	ASSQEAGRNTEAL
TRBV20-1	TRBJ1-4	.	SADFPGQITTNEKLF
TRBV4-3	TRBJ2-3	once	ASSQETGPHTQY
TRBV28	TRBJ2-7	many	ASSLGGGHEQY
TRBV3-1	TRBJ2-7	.	ASSQDVGLAIDEQY
TRBV4-1	TRBJ2-2	.	ASRPNTGELF
TRBV20-1	TRBJ2-7	.	SARNRGYYEQY
TRBV29-1	TRBJ2-2	.	SVDILTTGELF
TRBV6-5	TRBJ2-3	few	ASSPRTGDKTDTQY
TRBV20-1	TRBJ2-3	once	SAGRLRSDPDTQY
TRBV5-1	TRBJ2-3	once	ASSSFYGGRTDTQY
TRBV6-5	TRBJ1-1	few	ASSNLKGRRTEAF
TRBV20-1	TRBJ1-1	.	SARSRGSTEAF
TRBV20-1	TRBJ2-3	.	SAGPQATDTQY
TRBV5-1	TRBJ2-5	few	ASSLIVSKETQY
TRBV20-1	TRBJ1-2	many	SARTGHIYGYT
TRBV4-1	TRBJ1-4	.	ASTRGRGTTNEKLF
TRBV20-1	TRBJ1-6	.	SARESLDSPLH
TRBV28	TRBJ2-7	few	ASSFDRLSYEQY
TRBV20-1	TRBJ2-1	few	SARFLAGDEQF
TRBV12-3/TRBV12-4	TRBJ1-1	.	ASGPTNWGEAF
TRBV28	TRBJ2-6	.	ASSLLSGGGANVLT
TRBV20-1	TRBJ1-1	.	STRRGPTPNTEAF
TRBV19	TRBJ1-1	few	ASSPLGSVRTEAF
TRBV4-1	TRBJ1-2	many	ASSQGVGQGRDGYT
TRBV28	TRBJ2-3	many	ASSSPAGVLTDTQY
TRBV5-4	TRBJ2-5	.	ASSFKGKETQY
TRBV5-1	TRBJ1-3	few	ASSLGQSSGNTIY
TRBV4-2	TRBJ1-1	.	ASSQDRLRGANTEAF
TRBV28	TRBJ2-3	.	ASRRASGGTDTQY
TRBV25-1	TRBJ2-3	.	ASSAGGASTDTQY
TRBV28	TRBJ1-2	few	ASSFWGVLPARDGYT
TRBV5-6	TRBJ1-1	.	ASSPGLITEAF
TRBV7-2	TRBJ2-7	few	ASSLVGRNEQY
TRBV12-3/TRBV12-4	TRBJ1-2	.	AATGGTNYGYT
TRBV7-7	TRBJ2-7	few	ASSLDRAGEQY